This T cell receptor beta chain was sequenced for a study of blood T cell repertoires in COVID-19. Using immunoSEQ multiplex PCR, the repertoire was profiled, and TCRdb retains in-frame clones only, with some absent. Of approximately 240,000 clones listed, about 88% are singletons. The germline CDR1 and CDR2 sequences are LNHDA and SQIVND (reference sequence). The CDR3 covers 17 residues. The V gene end was trimmed by 3 bases and the J gene end by 6 bases; junction bases not matched to a gene: 10. Sequences were obtained from peripheral blood. The receptor was isolated from a woman aged 40 to 50 who had recovered from COVID-19. The chain links TRBV19 to TRBJ2-1, with 11 bases fitting TRBD2. Here the CDR3 DNA reads TGTGCCAGTAGTATCCGTAGCGGGAGGGCCTGGCCCAATGAGCAGTTCTTC. The encoded protein is CASSIRSGRAWPNEQFF. The full variable domain, its missing parts supplied by reference TRBV19 and TRBJ2-1, is DGGITQSPKYLFRKEGQNVTLSCEQNLNHDAMYWYRQDPGQGLRLIYYSQIVNDFQKGDIAEGYSVSREKKESFPLTVTSAQKNPTAFYLCASSIRSGRAWPNEQFFGPGTRLTVL.